These 8 T cell receptor beta chains share one sample of origin, sequenced in a study of CD8 T cells in Susac syndrome. Random hexamers were used to reverse transcribe the RNA input (about 0.45 to 1 ug). TCRdb reprocessed the immunoSEQ multiplex PCR reads with MiXCR, giving one entry per CDR3 protein. The data hold 250,000 to 350,000 distinct CDR3 sequences, with around 84% observed a single time. Input material: CD8+ T cells from PBMCs. All receptors come from a human donor with multiple sclerosis.

This sequence joins TRBV2 and TRBJ2-7, with D hard to call. The CDR3 sequence is 14 residues long. Deletions cut 8 bases from V and 1 base from J, with 15 bases between. Germline V gene sequence: CDR1 SNHLY, CDR2 FYNNEI. This CDR3 is CASSPLIFSYEQYF. The CDR3, as DNA: TGTGCCAGCTCTCCGCTGATATTTTCCTACGAGCAGTACTTC.

The chain has TRBV19 and TRBJ2-7; 10 bases are a match to TRBD2. Germline V gene sequence: CDR1 LNHDA, CDR2 SQIVND (reference sequence). Unmatched junction bases numbered 2, after V lost 1 base and J lost 2 bases. The CDR3 runs to 15 residues. The CDR3 DNA reads as TGTGCCAGTAGTATAGCTAGCGGGGGCACCTACGAGCAGTACTTC. This sequence encodes CASSIASGGTYEQYF.

V and J are TRBV28 and TRBJ2-3; D gene uncertain. CDR1 and CDR2 from the germline V gene are MDHEN and SYDVKM. The length of the CDR3 is 15 residues. V was clipped by 3 bases and J by 2 bases, with 12 bases between them. The CDR3 bases are TGTGCCAGCAGTTTGGCCAGTCACATCACAGATACGCAGTATTTT. It codes for CASSLASHITDTQYF.

The chain carries TRBV6-5 and TRBJ1-6; D perhaps matches TRBD1 (6 bases). The CDR3 loop spans 14 amino acids. CDR1 is MNHEY and CDR2 is SVGAGI in the germline V gene. Trimming pared 0 bases from V and 10 bases from J, leaving 10 bases between. Written as DNA, the CDR3 is TGTGCCAGCAGTTACTCTCCGGGGGGCTCACCCCTCCACTTT. It specifies CASSYSPGGSPLHF.

The rearrangement uses TRBV6-5 and TRBJ2-7; weak D call: TRBD1 (5 bases). Trimming removed 0 bases from V and 0 bases from J, with 6 bases in between. The CDR3 consists of 14 residues. Germline CDR1 and CDR2: MNHEY and SVGAGI. CDR3: CASSYSDSSYEQYF. In DNA form, the CDR3 reads TGTGCCAGCAGTTACTCTGACAGCTCCTACGAGCAGTACTTC.

This clonotype was detected only a few times. V is TRBV6-5 and J is TRBJ2-7; D call uncertain. Germline V gene sequence: CDR1 MNHEY, CDR2 SVGAGI. Trimming removed 0 bases at V and 3 bases at J, with 9 bases between. The CDR3 length is 14 residues. The DNA for the CDR3 is TGTGCCAGCAGTTACTCAAATCCTAGCTACGAGCAGTACTTC. It specifies CASSYSNPSYEQYF.

The chain has TRBV3-1 and TRBJ2-1; 7 nucleotides line up with TRBD2. The length of the CDR3 is 17 residues. Germline V gene sequence: CDR1 LGHDT, CDR2 YNNKEL (reference sequence). J lost 9 bases, V lost 1 base, and 15 bases had no gene match. The CDR3 nucleotides are TGTGCCAGCAGCCAAGGCCTTTTAAGCGGGAAGGTTGGTGAGCAGTTCTTC. Translating it yields CASSQGLLSGKVGEQFF.

This chain connects TRBV4-2 to TRBJ2-1, with unresolved D. Trimming shortened V by 7 bases and J by 5 bases, and 12 bases separated the two germline ends. The germline V gene encodes CDR1 LGHNA and CDR2 YNFKEQ. This CDR3 has 13 residues. This chain's CDR3 is CASKGGEHNEQFF. CDR3 sequence (DNA): TGTGCCAGCAAAGGCGGAGAGCACAATGAGCAGTTCTTC.